Reported below is one T cell receptor (beta chain). Its antigen is not identified. These data belong to a study of T cells after yellow fever vaccination. General observations from the study: The study noted that FACS-sorted repertoires could contain abundant clonotypes contaminating from the bulk population. CD4 and CD8 compartments shared a small share of clonotypes.

One entry per CDR3 protein, called by TCRdb with MiXCR from the 5' RACE reads. Here the sample spans 150,000 to 200,000 distinct CDR3 sequences, roughly 8.8% being singletons. Germline V gives CDR1 LGHNA, CDR2 YSLEER. The ends lost 0 bases at V and 8 bases at J; junction bases unmatched: 5. This CDR3 has 15 residues. The receptor comes from a young man who received the YFV17D yellow fever vaccine. This rearrangement joins TRBV4-3 to TRBJ2-1; 9 nucleotides agree with TRBD2. The sequencing here drew on CD8+ T cells sorted from PBMCs, taken 45 days after the yellow fever booster vaccination. The CDR3 DNA reads TGCGCCAGCAGCCAAGATTCTAGCGGGGCCGATGAGCAGTTCTTC. It is translated as CASSQDSSGADEQFF.